Listed below are T cell receptor beta chains from one sample, sequenced in a study of T cell clones after liver transplantation. The method was immunoSEQ multiplex PCR; TCRdb's version includes in-frame clones alone and lacks a portion of them. The table shows 50,000 to 60,000 clones, with approximately 77% occurring only once. The starting material was CD4+ T cells from blood, obtained at the 22-month timepoint. All receptors come from a human patient who received a liver transplant. Some T cells may be provided by the graft donor. Both conserved end residues are part of each CDR3. The D gene is left open where the match is weak. Expanded clones are given a class, and other clones once, few, many or no size at all.

V gene	J gene	clone size	D gene	CDR3 DNA	CDR3 protein
TRBV6-6	TRBJ2-7	-	TRBD1	TGTGCCAGCAGTTACCGGGACAGCTCCTACGAGCAGTACTTC	CASSYRDSSYEQYF
TRBV19	TRBJ1-1	few	TRBD1	TGTGCCAGTAGTATCGGCGGGACAGGGGGTTTACTGAACACTGAAGCTTTCTTT	CASSIGGTGGLLNTEAFF
TRBV18	TRBJ2-3	-	TRBD2	TGTGCCAGCTCCATCGGAGCGGGGGTCTCAGATACGCAGTATTTT	CASSIGAGVSDTQYF
TRBV28	TRBJ2-1	-	-	TGTGCCAGCAGCGGGCGGGGTAGACTGGATGAGCAGTTCTTC	CASSGRGRLDEQFF
TRBV7-3	TRBJ2-2	-	-	TGTGCCAGCAGCACTCCCAGTACCGGGGAGCTGTTTTTT	CASSTPSTGELFF
TRBV9	TRBJ1-1	-	-	TGTGCCAGCAGCGTAGTAGATACCGGGAACACTGAAGCTTTCTTT	CASSVVDTGNTEAFF
TRBV2	TRBJ2-2	-	-	TGTGCCAGCATTCTGGGATTGAACGCCGGGGAGCTGTTTTTT	CASILGLNAGELFF
TRBV7-2	TRBJ1-5	-	TRBD1	TGTGCCAGCAGCCCGCCAGGGGGAGCAGAGCCCCAGCATTTT	CASSPPGGAEPQHF
TRBV5-4	TRBJ2-3	-	TRBD2	TGTGCCAGCAGCTTGGATGGGGGGACTAGCCGCGATACGCAGTATTTT	CASSLDGGTSRDTQYF
TRBV2	TRBJ1-1	-	-	TGTGCCAGCGGAAGGCCCGTGAACACTGAAGCTTTCTTT	CASGRPVNTEAFF
TRBV18	TRBJ1-4	-	TRBD1	TGTGCCAGCTCACAGGGACAGGGGAATGAAAAACTGTTTTTT	CASSQGQGNEKLFF
TRBV27	TRBJ2-6	-	TRBD1	TGTGCCACCCGAACTCCGGGACAGGGGTTCTCTGGGGCCAACGTCCTGACTTTC	CATRTPGQGFSGANVLTF
TRBV5-6	TRBJ1-1	-	-	TGTGCCAGCAGCGGGGACGTCAGGGAAGCTTTCTTT	CASSGDVREAFF
TRBV6-1	TRBJ1-2	-	-	TGTGCCAGCAGTGAAGTCCAGGACACGGGCTACACCTTC	CASSEVQDTGYTF
TRBV5-6	TRBJ2-5	-	-	TGTGCCAGCACCCGGGCAGGCGGGGAAGAGACCCAGTACTTC	CASTRAGGEETQYF
TRBV9	TRBJ1-2	few	-	TGTGCCAGCAGCGTAGAGCAGGGAGGGGATATAGGAGGCTACACCTTC	CASSVEQGGDIGGYTF
TRBV6-6	TRBJ2-5	-	-	TGTGCCAGCAGTTACTCGAGAGGGGGGGGAGAAGAGACCCAGTACTTC	CASSYSRGGGEETQYF
TRBV25-1	TRBJ2-1	-	-	TGTGCCAGCAGCCGGGAAAGAGGCGGTGAGCAGTTCTTC	CASSRERGGEQFF
TRBV7-8	TRBJ1-1	few	-	TGTGCCAGCAGCTTACAAGGCGTTCGAACTGAAGCTTTCTTT	CASSLQGVRTEAFF
TRBV2	TRBJ2-3	-	TRBD2	TGTGCCAGCTCTAGCGGGGGTAGCACAGATACGCAGTATTTT	CASSSGGSTDTQYF
TRBV7-8	TRBJ1-6	-	TRBD1	TGTGCCAGCAGCTATGACAGGGTTAATTCACCCCTCCACTTT	CASSYDRVNSPLHF
TRBV5-6	TRBJ2-1	few	-	TGTGCCAGCAGCTTGGATGGGGCTAAATACAATGAGCAGTTCTTC	CASSLDGAKYNEQFF
TRBV6-1	TRBJ1-6	-	-	TGTGCCAGCAGTTCTACAGGGACCCATAATTCACCCCTCCACTTT	CASSSTGTHNSPLHF
TRBV2	TRBJ2-1	-	-	TGTGCCAGCAGTCTTGAAGGACTGCTCAATGAGCAGTTCTTC	CASSLEGLLNEQFF
TRBV29-1	TRBJ2-5	-	-	TGCAGCGTTTTGGGTCGGGCCACCGGGACCCAGTACTTC	CSVLGRATGTQYF
TRBV27	TRBJ1-2	-	-	TGTGCCAGCAGTTTAGGGGCAGGGAACTATGGCTACACCTTC	CASSLGAGNYGYTF
TRBV7-2	TRBJ1-2	once	-	TGTGCCAGCAGCTTACGGGCGACTGGTGGCTACACCTTC	CASSLRATGGYTF
TRBV28	TRBJ1-2	-	TRBD1	TGTGCCAGCAGTTCAGGGGGCTTAGGCTATGGCTACACCTTC	CASSSGGLGYGYTF
TRBV28	TRBJ1-1	few	-	TGTGCCAGCAGCACTTTAGTTCGGAGAGGAAACACTGAAGCTTTCTTT	CASSTLVRRGNTEAFF
TRBV2	TRBJ2-3	once	-	TGTGCCAGCAGTGGGGTAGCCCGCACAGATACGCAGTATTTT	CASSGVARTDTQYF
TRBV5-3	TRBJ2-7	-	-	TGCGCCAGCGGGGACAATTGGCAGTACTTC	CASGDNWQYF
TRBV5-1	TRBJ2-3	once	-	TGCGCCAGCAGCTTGGATTTGGGACTTGGGACAGATACGCAGTATTTT	CASSLDLGLGTDTQYF
TRBV6-5	TRBJ1-5	once	TRBD1	TGTGCCAGCAGCCCCGACAGGGTCAATCAGCCCCAGCATTTT	CASSPDRVNQPQHF
TRBV6-5	TRBJ2-7	-	-	TGTGCCAGCAGTTTGGGTAGATACTACGAGCAGTACTTC	CASSLGRYYEQYF
TRBV15	TRBJ1-2	few	-	TGTGCCACCAGCAGAGATGGTATCTATGGCTACACCTTC	CATSRDGIYGYTF
TRBV7-8	TRBJ1-4	-	TRBD1	TGTGCCAGCAGCTCAGGACAGGGGTTTTTCGAAAAACTGTTTTTT	CASSSGQGFFEKLFF
TRBV19	TRBJ1-1	-	-	TGTGCCAGCCGAGGGCCCTACACTGAAGCTTTCTTT	CASRGPYTEAFF
TRBV2	TRBJ2-4	-	TRBD2	TGTGCCAGCAGTGATCAGGGTGCGGGGGACATTCAGTACTTC	CASSDQGAGDIQYF
TRBV7-2	TRBJ1-1	-	-	TGTGCCAGCAGCACGGGATTTTTAAGGGGGAACACTGAAGCTTTCTTT	CASSTGFLRGNTEAFF
TRBV7-3	TRBJ1-1	-	-	TGTGCCAGCAGACTGTACCCGGGGGAGACTGAAGCTTTCTTT	CASRLYPGETEAFF
TRBV6-1	TRBJ2-2	-	-	TGTGCCAGCAGTGAACAGAACGCCGGGGAGCTGTTTTTT	CASSEQNAGELFF
TRBV7-9	TRBJ2-3	-	-	TGTGCCAGCAGCTTAGGGGCCGACTTCACAGATACGCAGTATTTT	CASSLGADFTDTQYF